This T cell receptor beta chain was sequenced for a study of OX40 agonist ivuxolimab in advanced cancers. The V and J ends lost 7 bases and 6 bases, in that order; junction bases with no gene match: 30. Germline loops: CDR1 MNHGY, CDR2 SVAAGI. CDR3 length: 21 residues. Patients were excluded for autoimmune disease history or systemic immunosuppression. With respect to this clone: What it recognizes is unknown.

Only in-frame clones appear in the TCRdb table, and some are missing; sequencing was by immunoSEQ multiplex PCR. The sample holds tens of thousands of clones, approximately 91% seen once. Overall study results and limits: At doses 0.1 to 3.0 mg/kg, CD4+ and CD8+ clones expanded.

This TCR came from an adult with an advanced solid tumor such as melanoma, head and neck, liver or kidney cancer. V gene TRBV6-9 combines with J gene TRBJ2-1, with 7 positions matching TRBD1. The input for sequencing was CD4+ or CD8+ T cells sorted from blood, taken in a trial of the OX40 agonist ivuxolimab. The CDR3 coding sequence is TGTGCCAGCAACTTATTAAAGAGGGGGCAGGTGGACGTTCATGGTCGCAATGAGCAGTTCTTC. It yields the protein CASNLLKRGQVDVHGRNEQFF.